The next 29 T cell receptor beta chains were all read from a single sample in a study of cytomegalovirus exposure and HLA in healthy donors. Vbeta (60) and Jbeta (13) primers were used in the PCR. Clones were read by immunoSEQ multiplex PCR, and TCRdb kept only the in-frame ones, dropping some. The table lists approximately 240,000 clones, roughly 90% of them singletons. The sequenced material came from PBMCs. Receptor source: a woman aged 18-29 years in good health and CMV-seronegative.

This clone was seen a few times. This chain links TRBV29-1 with TRBJ1-2; maybe TRBD1 (5 bases). CDR1 is SQVTM and CDR2 is ANQGSEA in the germline V gene. V lost 2 bases, J lost 4 bases, and 8 bases lay in between. CDR3 size: 12 residues. The CDR3 spells CSVEFQGYGYTF. The CDR3 region has the DNA TGCAGCGTTGAATTTCAGGGCTATGGCTACACCTTC.

The chain couples TRBV30 to TRBJ2-2, with 13 nucleotides matching TRBD2. V gave up 1 base and J gave up 6 bases; unmatched junction bases: 8. This CDR3 contains 17 residues. Germline loops: CDR1 GTSNPN, CDR2 SVGIG (reference sequence). Here the CDR3 reads CAWSGERTSGSSGELFF. CDR3 nucleotides: TGTGCCTGGAGTGGCGAACGGACTAGCGGGAGTTCCGGGGAGCTGTTTTTT. Complete variable domain (other parts from reference TRBV30 and TRBJ2-2): SQTIHQWPATLVQPVGSPLSLECTVEGTSNPNLYWYRQAAGRGLQLLFYSVGIGQISSEVPQNLSASRPQDRQFILSSKKLLLSDSGFYLCAWSGERTSGSSGELFFGEGSRLTVL.

This clone was seen only a few times. This chain connects TRBV5-8 to TRBJ2-2; 7 nucleotides match TRBD2. The CDR3 is 17 residues long. Germline V gene lookup returns CDR1 SGHTS and CDR2 YDEGEE. The trim removed 7 bases at V and 1 base at J, leaving 13 bases unmatched. In DNA, the CDR3 is TGTGCCAGCGCCCTGAGTAGGGGAGGGTTGAACACCGGGGAGCTGTTTTTT. Protein product: CASALSRGGLNTGELFF.

The chain has TRBV18 and TRBJ1-3; no clear D. Trimming pared 1 base from V and 1 base from J, leaving 5 bases between. Germline V gene lookup returns CDR1 KGHSH and CDR2 LQKENI. The CDR3 has 14 residues. CDR3 nucleotide sequence: TGTGCCAGCTCACCACGTAGTTCTGGAAACACCATATATTTT. Translated, it gives CASSPRSSGNTIYF. Using reference TRBV18 and TRBJ1-3 for the parts outside the CDR3, the full variable domain is NAGVMQNPRHLVRRRGQEARLRCSPMKGHSHVYWYRQLPEEGLKFMVYLQKENIIDESGMPKERFSAEFPKEGPSILRIQQVVRGDSAAYFCASSPRSSGNTIYFGEGSWLTVV.

The rearrangement joins TRBV11-3 to TRBJ2-3, with D possibly being TRBD2 (5 bases). The V end was cut by 1 base, the J end by 5 bases, with 13 bases between. The CDR3 spans 15 residues. Germline CDR1 SGHNT, CDR2 YENEEA. The CDR3 DNA is TGTGCCAGCAGCTTAGCCATCAGCCGGGGAGATACGCAGTATTTT. Encoded protein: CASSLAISRGDTQYF.

The chain joins TRBV9 to TRBJ2-7; 11 bases are a match to TRBD2. The CDR3 extends over 15 amino acids. CDR1 is SGDLS and CDR2 is YYNGEE in the germline V gene. Trimming cost V 4 bases and J 3 bases; bases outside gene matches: 6. In DNA form, the CDR3 reads TGTGCCAGCAGCCAGAGGACTAGCGGGTTCTACGAGCAGTACTTC. Translation: CASSQRTSGFYEQYF.

This rearrangement joins TRBV7-8 to TRBJ2-7; TRBD2 agrees at 8 bases. V was pared by 5 bases and J by 2 bases, with 8 bases of the junction left unmatched. Germline V gene lookup returns CDR1 SGHVS and CDR2 FQNEAQ. This CDR3 region has 15 residues. CDR3 sequence (DNA): TGTGCCAGCAGCCCAGTGACTAGCGTGACCTACGAGCAGTACTTC. Its protein product is CASSPVTSVTYEQYF.

The chain carries TRBV14 and TRBJ2-1, with 7 positions matching TRBD1. Germline V gene data show CDR1 as SGHDN and CDR2 as FVKESK. J gave up 5 bases and V 5 bases, and 9 bases lay outside the gene matches. This CDR3 is built from 15 residues. The CDR3 sequence: CASSLQGLVNNEQFF. The CDR3 DNA is TGTGCCAGCAGCTTACAGGGGTTGGTTAACAATGAGCAGTTCTTC.

A remark on this clone: The junction and the germline gene differ at one end; a read error may be behind it. The rearrangement links TRBV15 to TRBJ2-7, with a tentative D call TRBD2 (6 bases). The germline CDR1 and CDR2 sequences are LNHNV and YYDKDF (reference sequence). The CDR3 is 17 residues long. The CDR3 nucleotides read TGTGCCACCAGCAGAGATGGGACTGACCGTTCCTCCGACGAGCAGTACTTC. It codes for CATSRDGTDRSSDEQYF.

The table lists this clone with a few counts. V and J are TRBV10-2 and TRBJ2-7, with 7 bases aligning to TRBD1. The CDR3 has 13 amino acids. The ends lost 9 bases at V and 2 bases at J; junction bases unmatched: 7. Germline lookup yields CDR1 WSHSY and CDR2 SAAADI. DNA for the CDR3: TGCGCCAGTTTCGGGACAGACACCTACGAGCAGTACTTC. Amino acids: CASFGTDTYEQYF.

The chain is built from TRBV27 and TRBJ1-5; D might be TRBD1 (5 bases). This CDR3 comprises 14 residues. Germline values: CDR1 MNHEY, CDR2 SMNVEV (reference sequence). Trimming removed 7 bases at V and 0 bases at J, with 10 bases between. The CDR3 coding sequence is TGTGCCAGCACCACCGGGGGTAGCAATCAGCCCCAGCATTTT. Translation gives CASTTGGSNQPQHF.

The chain employs TRBV5-1 and TRBJ2-5; possibly TRBD1 for D (8 bases). The CDR3 has 13 residues. The ends were cut back, 6 bases at V and 5 bases at J, with 14 bases in the middle. Looked up from germline, CDR1 is SGHRS and CDR2 is YFSETQ. As DNA, the CDR3 is TGCGCCAGCAATGAACAGGGGGGGGAGACCCAGTACTTC. It is translated as CASNEQGGETQYF. Full variable domain (remainder filled in from reference TRBV5-1 and TRBJ2-5): KAGVTQTPRYLIKTRGQQVTLSCSPISGHRSVSWYQQTPGQGLQFLFEYFSETQRNKGNFPGRFSGRQFSNSRSEMNVSTLELGDSALYLCASNEQGGETQYFGPGTRLLVL.

The V gene is TRBV11-2, the J gene TRBJ2-1, with 7 bases lining up with TRBD2. J was trimmed by 0 bases and V by 5 bases; bases with no gene match: 16. The germline V gene has CDR1 SGHAT and CDR2 FQNNGV. CDR3 length: 19 amino acids. This CDR3 reads CASSTQSPGLPSSYNEQFF. CDR3 DNA sequence: TGTGCCAGCAGCACACAATCACCGGGACTACCGAGCTCCTACAATGAGCAGTTCTTC.

This clone has only a few counts. The chain has TRBV5-1 and TRBJ2-5; D is perhaps TRBD2 (5 bases). V was trimmed by 1 base and J by 2 bases, leaving 12 bases between them. The CDR3 is 15 amino acids. From germline, CDR1 is SGHRS and CDR2 YFSETQ. The CDR3 here is CASSLSSTTQETQYF. CDR3 nucleotides: TGCGCCAGCAGCTTGTCTAGCACGACGCAAGAGACCCAGTACTTC.

The chain joins TRBV7-2 to TRBJ2-1, with TRBD2 identical over 9 bases. Germline CDR1 is SGHTA and CDR2 is FQGNSA. The J segment lost 4 bases and the V segment lost 2 bases, leaving 6 bases of the junction unmatched. The CDR3 spans 16 residues. For the CDR3, the DNA is TGTGCCAGCAGCTTAAGTAGCGGGGGACGTTACAATGAGCAGTTCTTC. Amino acids: CASSLSSGGRYNEQFF.

V is TRBV19 and J is TRBJ1-4, with TRBD1 identical over 9 bases. CDR1 LNHDA and CDR2 SQIVND come from the germline V gene (reference sequence). The CDR3 runs 17 residues. With 6 bases clipped from V and 1 base from J, the junction kept 9 bases outside the gene matches. CDR3 nucleotides: TGTGCCAGTAGAAACCACGGACAGGGGATAACTAATGAAAAACTGTTTTTT. Protein sequence: CASRNHGQGITNEKLFF. The complete variable domain, with remaining parts taken from reference TRBV19 and TRBJ1-4, reads DGGITQSPKYLFRKEGQNVTLSCEQNLNHDAMYWYRQDPGQGLRLIYYSQIVNDFQKGDIAEGYSVSREKKESFPLTVTSAQKNPTAFYLCASRNHGQGITNEKLFFGSGTQLSVL.

The chain combines TRBV7-2 with TRBJ1-5, with D tentatively TRBD1 (6 bases). From germline, CDR1 is SGHTA and CDR2 FQGNSA. V lost 1 base, J lost 3 bases, and 7 bases lay in between. The CDR3 sequence is 14 residues long. The CDR3 bases are TGTGCCAGCAGCTTAGACAGGGTCAATCAGCCCCAGCATTTT. Translated: CASSLDRVNQPQHF.

The chain employs TRBV7-2 and TRBJ2-7; 12 bases map to TRBD2. The CDR3 sequence is 15 residues long. V gave up 5 bases and J gave up 4 bases; unmatched junction bases: 6. Germline CDR1 and CDR2: SGHTA and FQGNSA. CDR3 protein: CASSRLAGDEYEQYF. The CDR3, as DNA: TGTGCCAGCAGCCGACTAGCGGGAGACGAGTACGAGCAGTACTTC.

V usage is TRBV5-1 and J usage is TRBJ2-1, with D perhaps TRBD2 (6 bases). The CDR3 sequence is 13 residues long. Trimming cost V 7 bases and J 9 bases, with 17 bases left between them. The germline V gene encodes CDR1 SGHRS and CDR2 YFSETQ. This CDR3 reads CASQLRESGEQFF. In DNA form, the CDR3 reads TGCGCCAGCCAACTACGGGAGTCCGGTGAGCAGTTCTTC.

In this sample, this clone turned up once. This chain uses TRBV9 with TRBJ1-4, with D possibly being TRBD1 (6 bases). V was cut by 2 bases and J by 4 bases, with 12 bases left in between. There are 15 residues in the CDR3. Looked up from germline, CDR1 is SGDLS and CDR2 is YYNGEE. The CDR3 spells CASSVSSRGNEKLFF. The CDR3 coding sequence is TGTGCCAGCAGCGTTTCGAGCAGGGGTAATGAAAAACTGTTTTTT.

This clone was observed once. The chain has TRBV10-1 and TRBJ2-3; TRBD2 matches 7 bases. Per germline, CDR1 WNHNN and CDR2 SYGVQD (reference sequence). This CDR3 is 17 amino acids long. J was trimmed by 3 bases and V by 3 bases; bases with no gene match: 12. Here the CDR3 DNA reads TGCGCCAGCAGTGATTATGGCGGGAGTGAGGGAACAGATACGCAGTATTTT. Its translation is CASSDYGGSEGTDTQYF.

CDR3 protein: CASSRPSGSSGEQYF. As DNA, the CDR3 is TGTGCCAGCAGTCGTCCTAGCGGGAGTTCGGGTGAGCAGTACTTC. The V and J genes are TRBV2 and TRBJ2-7; 10 bases fit TRBD2. J gave up 7 bases and V 5 bases, and 11 bases lay outside the gene matches. CDR3 length: 15 amino acids. Germline CDR1 and CDR2: SNHLY and FYNNEI.

The rearrangement uses TRBV4-3 and TRBJ2-1; 7 bases match TRBD1. Looked up from germline, CDR1 is LGHNA and CDR2 is YSLEER. The CDR3 length is 15 residues. The trim removed 0 bases at V and 9 bases at J, leaving 8 bases unmatched. The CDR3 here is CASSQDRQGPSEQFF. The DNA for the CDR3 is TGCGCCAGCAGCCAAGATCGACAGGGTCCCAGTGAGCAGTTCTTC.

The CDR3 DNA sequence: TGTGCCAGCAGCCCACCGGACAGGGGTAACGAGCAGTACTTC. Its protein is CASSPPDRGNEQYF. The genes are TRBV9 and TRBJ2-7; 9 bases match TRBD1. The CDR3 has 14 residues. Germline loops: CDR1 SGDLS, CDR2 YYNGEE. The V segment lost 4 bases and the J segment 5 bases; nucleotides outside the gene matches: 7.

This clone was observed a few times. J is TRBJ1-1 and V is TRBV29-1; D perhaps matches TRBD1 (5 bases). V was cut by 3 bases and J by 5 bases, with 10 bases left in between. The germline CDR1 and CDR2 sequences are SQVTM and ANQGSEA. This CDR3 contains 12 residues. The CDR3 protein is CSVDRGGTEAFF. For the CDR3, the DNA is TGCAGCGTTGATAGGGGAGGAACTGAAGCTTTCTTT.

Comment on this clone: The DNA is omitted, as the CDR3 cannot be located on it reliably, and the CDR3 follows TCRdb's listing. The V gene is TRBV14, the J gene TRBJ2-1; the D call of TRBD1 is as the table states it, not checked on the DNA. The CDR3 is made up of 15 amino acids, end residues included. Germline CDR1 reads SGHDN; CDR2 reads FVKESK. CDR3 amino acids: CASSQVGQGASLGFF.

Remarks on this clone: The junction departs from germline at one end; a sequencing error may be responsible. The genes are TRBV29-1 and TRBJ1-2; D is undetermined. This CDR3 contains 14 residues. The germline CDR1 and CDR2 sequences are SQVTM and ANQGSEA. CDR3 nucleotide sequence: TGCAGCGTCGAAGCCGGGAATATCCGCTATGGCTACACCTTC. Its protein product is CSVEAGNIRYGYTF.

This sequence joins TRBV6-6 and TRBJ1-3; 7 bases align to TRBD1. The V and J ends lost 6 bases and 2 bases, in that order; junction bases with no gene match: 4. Germline V CDR1 and CDR2: MNHNY, SVGAGI (reference sequence). There are 14 residues in the CDR3. The DNA for the CDR3 is TGTGCCAGCAGGCTCACAGGGGCTGGAAACACCATATATTTT. It yields the protein CASRLTGAGNTIYF.

The chain has TRBV13 and TRBJ2-7; D perhaps matches TRBD1 (6 bases). CDR3 length: 13 amino acids. V was clipped by 4 bases and J by 4 bases, with 11 bases between them. Germline V gene sequence: CDR1 PRHDT, CDR2 FYEKMQ (reference sequence). CDR3 residues: CASSSWGHYEQYF. The CDR3 coding sequence is TGTGCCAGCAGCTCCTGGGGGCATTACGAGCAGTACTTC.